This T cell receptor beta chain was captured in a study of OX40 agonist ivuxolimab in advanced cancers. Study-level points and caveats: Expanded peripheral T cell antigen specificity was not determined. Partial responders dosed at 0.1-3.0 mg/kg displayed clonal expansion ranking among the lowest.

Here immunoSEQ multiplex PCR was the method, and the copy in TCRdb shows in-frame clones only, minus some. The profile shows about 64,000 clones, approximately 88% of them singletons. Concerning this clone itself: The target antigen is unknown.

CDR3 length equals 16 residues. Germline V gene sequence: CDR1 SGHVS, CDR2 FQNEAQ. V was pared by 4 bases and J by 5 bases, with 21 bases between. The chain has TRBV7-8 and TRBJ2-7; weak D call: TRBD2 (5 bases). The sequence came from an adult with an advanced solid tumor such as melanoma, head and neck, liver or kidney cancer. The source material was CD4+ or CD8+ T cells sorted from blood, sampled in a trial of the OX40 agonist ivuxolimab. As DNA, the CDR3 is TGTGCCAGCAGCTCCCCCCTGGCTGGAGGTAGTGACGAGCAGTACTTC. Its translation: CASSSPLAGGSDEQYF.